This T cell receptor (beta chain) was obtained from a study of T cells in localized non-small cell lung cancer. This CDR3 has 13 amino acids. From germline, CDR1 is MGHRA and CDR2 YSYEKL. Trimming left V 1 base short and J 4 bases short, with 7 bases between. Libraries were prepared by immunoSEQ multiplex PCR; TCRdb keeps only in-frame clonotypes and omits some of them. The table lists approximately 46,000 clones, about 76% of them singletons. Findings and caveats of the study: Overall survival was longer when the density of T cells in the blood was higher. Compared with tumor, uninvolved adjacent lung displayed greater T cell clonality, ranking highest overall.

To note about this clone: Its antigen is not known.

The material sequenced was peripheral blood mononuclear cells, taken before any cancer treatment. The source of this sequence is a man aged 35-75 years with stage III lung adenocarcinoma. V and J are TRBV4-1 and TRBJ2-5, with D possibly TRBD2 on 6 matching bases. The CDR3 is CASSQVGGETQYF. The CDR3 region has the DNA TGCGCCAGCAGCCAAGTGGGGGGAGAGACCCAGTACTTC.